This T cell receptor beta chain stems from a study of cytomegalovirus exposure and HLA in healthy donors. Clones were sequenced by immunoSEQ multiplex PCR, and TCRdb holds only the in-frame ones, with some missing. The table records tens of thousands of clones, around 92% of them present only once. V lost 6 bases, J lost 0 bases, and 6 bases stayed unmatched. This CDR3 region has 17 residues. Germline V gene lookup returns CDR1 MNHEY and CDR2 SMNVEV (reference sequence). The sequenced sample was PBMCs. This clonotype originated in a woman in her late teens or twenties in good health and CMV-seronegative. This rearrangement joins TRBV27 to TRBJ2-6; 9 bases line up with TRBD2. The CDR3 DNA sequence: TGTGCCAGCAGCGAGCGGGGGGCCTCCTCTGGGGCCAACGTCCTGACTTTC. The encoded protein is CASSERGASSGANVLTF.